This T cell receptor (beta chain) was sequenced during a study of CD8 T cells in ankylosing spondylitis. Scientists made TCR beta libraries using quantitative 5'-RACE with molecular barcodes. TCRdb used MiXCR to reprocess the 5' RACE reads, holding one entry per CDR3 protein. The data contain 200,000 to 250,000 distinct CDR3 sequences, roughly a tenth of them singletons. This clonotype has more than one count but fewer than ten. Its antigen remains unidentified. The study, taken as a whole, reports: As reported, disease-linked clones showed significant enrichment in matched ankylosing spondylitis synovial fluid. Eight or nine highly homologous variants made up a TCR beta motif that seemed to typify ankylosing spondylitis blood.

The CDR3 runs 15 residues. Deletions cut 4 bases from V and 3 bases from J, with 11 bases between. Germline V gene data show CDR1 as SGHDT and CDR2 as YYEEEE. This TCR was recovered from a male donor with ankylosing spondylitis or in good health (not recorded which). The sequencing sample was made of blood, either unsorted or a sorted T cell fraction (not recorded which). This chain uses TRBV5-6 with TRBJ2-6; D not resolved. CDR3 in DNA: TGTGCCAGCAGCCCCCCAGGAGTTGGGGCCAACGTCCTGACTTTC. Protein: CASSPPGVGANVLTF. The whole variable domain, filled in from reference TRBV5-6 and TRBJ2-6, reads DAGVTQSPTHLIKTRGQQVTLRCSPKSGHDTVSWYQQALGQGPQFIFQYYEEEERQRGNFPDRFSGHQFPNYSSELNVNALLLGDSALYLCASSPPGVGANVLTFGAGSRLTVL.